Each of the 14 T cell receptor beta chains below was sequenced from the same sample in a study of T-cell memory formation after mild COVID-19. Each CDR3 protein gets one entry after TCRdb re-called the 5' RACE reads with MiXCR. In the table there are approximately 110,000 distinct CDR3 sequences, about a fifth of which are singletons. The sample comprised PBMCs or a T cell subset sorted from them (not recorded which). The receptors shown here come from a man aged 18 to 30 who had mild COVID-19 (a few samples of this study predate the infection). Cell type and time point are not known.

This clonotype was observed at least ten times. V usage is TRBV4-3 and J usage is TRBJ2-1; possibly TRBD1 for D (5 bases). Looked up from germline, CDR1 is LGHNA and CDR2 is YSLEER. CDR3 size: 16 residues. The V end was cut by 3 bases, the J end by 2 bases, with 14 bases between. CDR3 sequence reads: CASSQTPQGTYNEQFF. As DNA, the CDR3 is TGCGCCAGCAGCCAGACCCCGCAGGGTACCTACAATGAGCAGTTCTTC.

This clonotype was observed a handful of times. This sequence joins TRBV3-1 and TRBJ2-3; weak D call: TRBD1 (5 bases). This CDR3 is built from 15 residues. In germline, CDR1 is LGHDT, CDR2 YNNKEL (reference sequence). Trimming took 1 base from V and 0 from J, leaving 8 bases between them. The CDR3 nucleotides are TGTGCCAGCAGCCAAGGGTGGACAAGCACAGATACGCAGTATTTT. This encodes CASSQGWTSTDTQYF.

The chain recombines TRBV6-4 with TRBJ2-3; 9 bases line up with TRBD2. CDR3 length equals 14 residues. The V gene end was trimmed by 5 bases and the J gene end by 4 bases; junction bases not matched to a gene: 4. The V gene's germline CDR1 is MRHNA and CDR2 SNTAGT. CDR3: CASSRGLAPDTQYF. The CDR3 DNA reads as TGTGCCAGCAGTAGAGGACTAGCGCCAGATACGCAGTATTTT.

This clonotype was seen only a few times. This sequence joins TRBV30 and TRBJ2-3; D uncertain. Germline V gives CDR1 GTSNPN, CDR2 SVGIG (reference sequence). The CDR3 loop spans 12 amino acids. The V end lost 5 bases, the J end lost 4 bases, and 10 bases lay between the germline ends. CDR3 sequence (DNA): TGTGCCTGGGGCGTGATACCAGATACGCAGTATTTT. Translating gives CAWGVIPDTQYF.

The CDR3 spells CASSLGGDTDTQYF. CDR3 coding DNA: TGTGCCAGCAGCTTGGGGGGGGACACAGATACGCAGTATTTT. V and J are TRBV7-6 and TRBJ2-3; 7 nucleotides line up with TRBD2. CDR1 SGHVS and CDR2 FNYEAQ come from the germline V gene. This CDR3 region has 14 residues. The ends lost 3 bases at V and 2 bases at J; junction bases unmatched: 2.

The genes are TRBV7-9 and TRBJ2-3; 12 bases agree with TRBD2. The CDR3 consists of 17 residues. Germline lookup yields CDR1 SEHNR and CDR2 FQNEAQ (reference sequence). V lost 2 bases and J lost 1; bases outside the gene matches: 4. Written as DNA, the CDR3 is TGTGCCAGCAGCTTACCACGACTAGCGGGGGGCACAGATACGCAGTATTTT. It specifies CASSLPRLAGGTDTQYF.

J is TRBJ1-4 and V is TRBV4-3; 9 nucleotides align to TRBD1. This CDR3 spans 17 amino acids. Trimming removed 4 bases from V and 0 bases from J; junction bases left unmatched: 6. Germline values: CDR1 LGHNA, CDR2 YSLEER. CDR3 sequence: CASSRTTGGTTNEKLFF. CDR3 DNA: TGCGCCAGCAGCCGGACGACAGGGGGGACAACTAATGAAAAACTGTTTTTT.

This rearrangement joins TRBV2 to TRBJ2-5; D is possibly TRBD2 (6 bases). CDR1 SNHLY and CDR2 FYNNEI come from the germline V gene. Deletions cut 3 bases from V and 10 bases from J, with 18 bases between. The CDR3 has 14 residues. In nucleotides, the CDR3 is TGTGCCAGCAGTGAGGAGGGGATAAGAGAAGACCAGTACTTC. Translating gives CASSEEGIREDQYF.

This clonotype has a handful of counts. This chain joins TRBV4-1 and TRBJ1-1; D might be TRBD1 (5 bases). CDR1 and CDR2 from the germline V gene are MGHRA and YSYEKL. The V and J ends lost 4 bases and 4 bases respectively, with 13 bases between them. The CDR3 has 14 amino acids. DNA for the CDR3: TGCGCCAGCAGCCGGGGGGGAGAGGTCACTGAAGCTTTCTTT. The encoded protein is CASSRGGEVTEAFF.

The chain employs TRBV6-2 or TRBV6-3 and TRBJ2-7, with D possibly called TRBD1 or TRBD2 (6 bases each). The V gene's germline CDR1 is MNHEY and CDR2 SVGEGT. The CDR3 is 14 amino acids. Deletions cut 2 bases from V and 2 bases from J, with 10 bases between. In nucleotides, the CDR3 is TGTGCCAGCAGTTACGGTGGGGGGCCCTACGAGCAGTACGTC. Translation: CASSYGGGPYEQYV.

This clonotype was counted between two and nine times. The rearrangement uses TRBV12-3 or TRBV12-4 and TRBJ2-7, with TRBD2 identical over 8 bases. Trimming cost V 6 bases and J 3 bases; bases outside gene matches: 4. The CDR3 runs 13 residues. This CDR3 reads CASSPGGIYEQYF. The CDR3 nucleotides are TGTGCCAGCAGCCCGGGAGGGATCTACGAGCAGTACTTC.

The chain couples TRBV19 to TRBJ2-3, with D perhaps given as TRBD1 or TRBD2 (6 bases each). V lost 10 bases, J lost 3 bases, and 14 bases lay in between. Germline V gene lookup returns CDR1 LNHDA and CDR2 SQIVND (reference sequence). This CDR3 is built from 13 residues. The CDR3 sequence: CATGATETDTQYF. DNA for the CDR3: TGTGCCACGGGGGCGACCGAAACAGATACGCAGTATTTT.

The gene calls are TRBV4-3 and TRBJ2-2; TRBD2 is a possible D gene (5 bases). The CDR3 runs 16 residues. Trimming left V 0 bases short and J 3 bases short, with 11 bases between. Germline CDR1 LGHNA, CDR2 YSLEER. The chain's CDR3 is CASSQDTRGYTGELFF. The DNA for the CDR3 is TGCGCCAGCAGCCAAGACACCCGGGGATACACCGGGGAGCTGTTTTTT.

This clonotype has a count of ten or more. This chain's CDR3 is CASSSGRIEEQYF. CDR3 bases: TGCGCCAGCAGCTCGGGACGGATCGAGGAGCAGTACTTC. The chain employs TRBV5-1 and TRBJ2-7; D possibly uses TRBD1 or TRBD2 (5 bases each). Germline lookup yields CDR1 SGHRS and CDR2 YFSETQ. V was cut by 3 bases and J by 7 bases, with 14 bases left in between. The CDR3 totals 13 residues.